Shown below are 26 T cell receptor beta chains from a single sample sequenced in a study of a mutant IDH1 vaccine in newly diagnosed glioma. The table came from immunoSEQ multiplex PCR; TCRdb's copy has only in-frame clones and leaves some out. The data show around 32,000 clones, with around 80% seen just once and more than 3% held by the top ten. Indicated time point: week 35, safety follow-up. The vaccine gave 300 ug of a 20-mer mutant IDH1 peptide subcutaneously per dose. What these receptors recognize is not known. This specimen was PBMCs, taken from a glioma patient whose treatment included an IDH1 peptide vaccine. Every receptor here comes from a man between 35 and 55 years old with glioma. Some clones in this sample may be carry-over from other donors' samples.

The chain combines TRBV5-8 with TRBJ2-3, with D perhaps assigned TRBD1 or TRBD2 (6 bases each). Per germline, CDR1 SGHTS and CDR2 YDEGEE. The CDR3 consists of 19 residues. The V end was cut by 1 base, the J end by 3 bases, with 24 bases between. The CDR3 sequence: CASSLSRGHGPSWTDTQYF. The CDR3 DNA follows: TGTGCCAGCAGCTTGAGCCGGGGGCACGGCCCGAGTTGGACAGATACGCAGTATTTT. The entire variable domain, with the rest obtained from reference TRBV5-8 and TRBJ2-3, is as follows: EAGVTQSPTHLIKTRGQQATLRCSPISGHTSVYWYQQALGLGLQFLLWYDEGEERNRGNFPPRFSGRQFPNYSSELNVNALELEDSALYLCASSLSRGHGPSWTDTQYFGPGTRLTVL.

This chain links TRBV6-1 with TRBJ1-5; D perhaps matches TRBD1 (6 bases). CDR1 and CDR2 (germline): MNHNS, SASEGT. CDR3 length equals 15 residues. V lost 8 bases to trimming and J lost 1 base, with 15 bases between them. CDR3 residues: CASQGGESSNQPQHF. The CDR3 region has the DNA TGTGCCAGCCAAGGGGGAGAGTCGAGCAATCAGCCCCAGCATTTT.

The genes are TRBV6-1 and TRBJ1-2; D gene uncertain. CDR1 and CDR2 from the germline V gene are MNHNS and SASEGT. The CDR3 contains 15 residues. The V end was cut by 0 bases, the J end by 8 bases, with 16 bases between. Here the CDR3 reads CASSEARGSYRGYTF. CDR3 bases: TGTGCCAGCAGTGAAGCCAGAGGCAGCTATAGGGGCTACACCTTC.

This clone turned up a few times. The sample holds other DNA sequences that translate to the same CDR3. The CDR3 DNA sequence: TGCGCCAGCAGACCCGGGCCAAGTAACACTGAAGCTTTCTTT. This sequence encodes CASRPGPSNTEAFF. The rearrangement uses TRBV10-2 and TRBJ1-1; unclear D gene. The length of the CDR3 is 14 residues. The germline V gene has CDR1 WSHSY and CDR2 SAAADI. With 6 bases removed from V and 2 bases from J, the gap between germline ends came to 13 bases.

The genes are TRBV19 and TRBJ1-5, with unresolved D. CDR3 length equals 15 residues. V dropped 5 bases and J dropped 5 bases, with 16 bases sitting between them. Looked up from germline, CDR1 is LNHDA and CDR2 is SQIVND (reference sequence). Written as DNA, the CDR3 is TGTGCCAGTAGTCTGAAAAGGGAGGTGCATCAGCCCCAGCATTTT. It translates to CASSLKREVHQPQHF.

The V call is TRBV4-2, the J call TRBJ2-3; no clear D. The ends were cut back, 3 bases at V and 4 bases at J, with 8 bases in the middle. The CDR3 is 13 residues long. CDR1 and CDR2 (germline): LGHNA, YNFKEQ. The CDR3 bases are TGTGCCAGCAGCCAGGGTTTTGCAGATACGCAGTATTTT. Translated, it gives CASSQGFADTQYF.

This chain joins TRBV4-1 and TRBJ2-3; 7 nucleotides agree with TRBD1. The CDR3 runs to 14 residues. The junction had 10 bases not matched to a gene; V was cut back by 5 bases and J by 8 bases. Germline CDR1 reads MGHRA; CDR2 reads YSYEKL. DNA for the CDR3: TGCGCCAGCAGCTCCCCTACAGGGGATGGTACGCAGTATTTT. This encodes CASSSPTGDGTQYF.

This clone turned up a few times. The chain has TRBV10-3 and TRBJ1-1, with D maybe TRBD1 (5 bases). Looked up from germline, CDR1 is ENHRY and CDR2 is SYGVKD. The CDR3 has 15 residues. The V end lost 4 bases, the J end lost 2 bases, and 14 bases lay between the germline ends. CDR3 loop: CAISGLDGGNTEAFF. The CDR3 DNA is TGTGCCATCAGTGGGTTGGATGGGGGAAACACTGAAGCTTTCTTT.

The V gene is TRBV5-6, the J gene TRBJ2-3, with D tentatively TRBD2 (7 bases). The CDR3 is 15 residues long. CDR1 and CDR2 from the germline V gene are SGHDT and YYEEEE. Trimming cost V 2 bases and J 1 base, with 11 bases left between them. CDR3 DNA: TGTGCCAGCAGCTTAACGGGGGGCGGCACAGATACGCAGTATTTT. It translates to CASSLTGGGTDTQYF.

Only one count was recorded for this clone. V usage is TRBV6-5 and J usage is TRBJ1-1; no clear D gene. Germline lookup yields CDR1 MNHEY and CDR2 SVGAGI. The CDR3 spans 12 residues. V gave up 4 bases and J gave up 10 bases, with 13 bases separating them. The CDR3 sequence: CASSSWPGGAFF. The DNA for the CDR3 is TGTGCCAGCAGTTCCTGGCCGGGTGGAGCTTTCTTT.

The chain couples TRBV27 to TRBJ1-1; D not resolved. Trimming pared 0 bases from V and 11 bases from J, leaving 13 bases between. The germline V gene has CDR1 MNHEY and CDR2 SMNVEV (reference sequence). This CDR3 has 13 residues. The CDR3 here is CASSLSGFGGAFF. The DNA of the CDR3 is TGTGCCAGCAGTTTATCAGGGTTTGGTGGGGCTTTCTTT.

The V and J genes are TRBV19 and TRBJ1-6, with D hard to call. CDR1 and CDR2 (germline): LNHDA, SQIVND (reference sequence). The CDR3 has 12 residues. Trimming took off 7 bases at V and 9 bases at J, with 10 bases between the two ends. The CDR3 DNA reads TGTGCCAGTATGGACCAAGGTTCACCCCTCCACTTT. Protein product: CASMDQGSPLHF.

This clone was recorded once. The chain links TRBV7-2 to TRBJ2-3; D is possibly TRBD1 (6 bases). Germline CDR1 and CDR2: SGHTA and FQGNSA. The CDR3 is made up of 14 amino acids. The ends were cut back, 1 base at V and 1 base at J, with 6 bases in the middle. The CDR3 spells CASSLGTGTDTQYF. DNA of the CDR3: TGTGCCAGCAGCTTAGGGACAGGCACAGATACGCAGTATTTT. Full variable domain (outside the CDR3, taken from reference TRBV7-2 and TRBJ2-3): GAGVSQSPSNKVTEKGKDVELRCDPISGHTALYWYRQSLGQGLEFLIYFQGNSAPDKSGLPSDRFSAERTGGSVSTLTIQRTQQEDSAVYLCASSLGTGTDTQYFGPGTRLTVL.

This clone was counted a few times. The chain links TRBV6-5 to TRBJ1-1, with D tentatively TRBD1 (6 bases). The CDR3 is made up of 13 amino acids. The V end lost 8 bases, the J end lost 0 bases, and 10 bases lay between the germline ends. The germline gives CDR1 MNHEY, CDR2 SVGAGI. CDR3 loop: CASGRGVNTEAFF. The CDR3, as DNA: TGTGCCAGCGGAAGGGGGGTGAACACTGAAGCTTTCTTT.

The rearrangement links TRBV5-1 to TRBJ1-6, with TRBD1 matching over 7 bases. Trimming took 4 bases from V and 7 from J; bases not matched to a gene: 11. The CDR3 totals 16 residues. The germline gives CDR1 SGHRS, CDR2 YFSETQ. In DNA form, the CDR3 reads TGCGCCAGCAGCACTGAGGGGGCAAATTGGAATTCACCCCTCCACTTT. It encodes CASSTEGANWNSPLHF.

The chain has TRBV9 and TRBJ2-3; D may be TRBD1 or TRBD2 (5 bases each). Trimming removed 4 bases from V and 2 bases from J, with 11 bases in between. Germline V gives CDR1 SGDLS, CDR2 YYNGEE. The CDR3 has 14 residues. CDR3 sequence: CASSLGPDTDTQYF. In nucleotides, the CDR3 is TGTGCCAGCAGCTTGGGACCAGACACAGATACGCAGTATTTT.

The genes are TRBV4-2 and TRBJ1-1; a weak D match, TRBD1 (5 bases). Trimming removed 0 bases from V and 10 bases from J, with 18 bases in between. CDR1 is LGHNA and CDR2 is YNFKEQ in the germline V gene. CDR3 size: 15 residues. The CDR3 loop reads CASSQEWKGSAPAFF. In nucleotides, the CDR3 is TGTGCCAGCAGCCAAGAATGGAAGGGGTCCGCCCCAGCTTTCTTT.

This clone was picked up a small number of times. The chain uses TRBV10-3 and TRBJ1-5; no reliable D call. Per germline, CDR1 ENHRY and CDR2 SYGVKD. CDR3 length: 14 residues. Trimming removed 8 bases from V and 2 bases from J, with 13 bases in between. CDR3 protein: CAIGSSGGNQPQHF. CDR3 nucleotides: TGTGCCATCGGGTCCTCCGGGGGCAATCAGCCCCAGCATTTT.

The chain combines TRBV4-3 with TRBJ1-3, with D tentatively TRBD1 (6 bases). The CDR3 contains 16 residues. Trimming pared 0 bases from V and 4 bases from J, leaving 13 bases between. Germline V CDR1 and CDR2: LGHNA, YSLEER. CDR3 amino acids: CASSQDWGARGNTIYF. CDR3 nucleotides: TGCGCCAGCAGCCAAGATTGGGGGGCGCGAGGAAACACCATATATTTT.

In DNA, the CDR3 is TGTGCCAGCAGCCTGATGAACGAGCAGTACTTC. Translating it yields CASSLMNEQYF. This chain joins TRBV5-6 and TRBJ2-7; D is ambiguous. This CDR3 has 11 amino acids. Per the germline V gene, CDR1 is SGHDT and CDR2 is YYEEEE. Trimming removed 4 bases at V and 5 bases at J, with 7 bases between.

The rearrangement uses TRBV19 and TRBJ1-1; unclear D gene. Germline V lookup: CDR1 LNHDA, CDR2 SQIVND (reference sequence). The CDR3 runs 13 residues. Trimming shortened V by 10 bases and J by 1 base, and 13 bases separated the two germline ends. The CDR3 nucleotides read TGTGCCACTCTACCCCGGGAGAACACTGAAGCTTTCTTT. Translated, it gives CATLPRENTEAFF.

The chain combines TRBV6-1 with TRBJ1-6, with no clear D. Trimming removed 2 bases at V and 9 bases at J, with 17 bases between. The germline gives CDR1 MNHNS, CDR2 SASEGT. There are 16 residues in the CDR3. The CDR3 spells CASSENLPGLGSPLHF. DNA of the CDR3: TGTGCCAGCAGTGAAAATCTCCCCGGTTTAGGTTCACCCCTCCACTTT.

The rearrangement joins TRBV5-4 to TRBJ2-7, with a possible D match to TRBD1 (5 bases). Trimming shortened V by 5 bases and J by 3 bases, and 15 bases separated the two germline ends. There are 14 residues in the CDR3. From germline, CDR1 is SGHNT and CDR2 YYREEE (reference sequence). CDR3 nucleotides: TGTGCCAGCAGTATTGGACATTCCGACTACGAGCAGTACTTC. It is translated as CASSIGHSDYEQYF.

The rearrangement joins TRBV4-1 to TRBJ1-2; no clear D gene. This CDR3 contains 15 residues. The germline V and J ends were trimmed by 1 base and 2 bases, with 11 bases remaining between them. Germline lookup yields CDR1 MGHRA and CDR2 YSYEKL. In DNA, the CDR3 is TGCGCCAGCAGCCAAGCCCGGACTGCCAACTATGGCTACACCTTC. Translation gives CASSQARTANYGYTF.

This clone has a handful of counts. The gene calls are TRBV6-6 and TRBJ2-7, with 7 bases identical to TRBD2. Germline CDR1 and CDR2: MNHNY and SVGAGI (reference sequence). The V segment lost 8 bases and the J segment 3 bases; nucleotides outside the gene matches: 10. This CDR3 contains 14 residues. The CDR3 here is CASGRGGNRYEQYF. The CDR3 DNA sequence: TGTGCCAGCGGCCGCGGGGGAAACCGCTACGAGCAGTACTTC.

This sequence joins TRBV7-6 and TRBJ2-6; D may be TRBD1 (6 bases). Per germline, CDR1 SGHVS and CDR2 FNYEAQ. The V gene lost 4 bases and the J gene lost 0 bases, with 13 bases spanning the gap. CDR3 length: 17 residues. The CDR3 sequence: CASSSAQGRSGANVLTF. CDR3 coding DNA: TGTGCCAGCAGCTCTGCCCAGGGGCGCTCTGGGGCCAACGTCCTGACTTTC.